The present TCR beta chain was sequenced within a study of T cell responses to AZD1222 COVID-19 vaccine (dated by TCRdb to the early 2020s). For the wider study: TCR sequencing covered fewer than 250 trial participants: around 210 given two doses of AZD1222 and some 25 given two doses of MenACWY control vaccine. Enrollment into the trials was organized by age into subgroups of 18-55, 56-69 and 70-plus years, and those subgroups contained 148, 28 and 57 TCR-sequenced participants, respectively. What the research found in general, with its limitations: In the small 56-69-year group, the increase in depth fell short of significance, most likely because of low power. After two AZD1222 doses, spike-specific TCR breadth and depth were significantly higher than at day 0 and than in MenACWY recipients. Epitopes outside the regions mutated in the B.1.351 and B.1.1.7 variants were reportedly recognized by nearly half of the unique spike-specific TCRs. Conclusions about previously exposed vaccinees are limited, since just 5 or 6 AZD1222 recipients were seropositive for SARS-CoV-2 at baseline. Because no day 14 peak-response samples were available, repertoires were characterized only after the peak T cell response. Vaccine-associated CD4 TCRs spanned the whole spike protein, with dominant responses in regions 160-218 and 743-854. Participants were mostly white British, with more females than males. The authors suggested clonal diversity may have been underestimated.

This clone came up once. The antigen it recognizes is unknown. Base quality data are lacking; no much larger clone is found one base away. CDR1 and CDR2 are drawn from the germline V gene (reference sequence): MNHEY, SMNVEV. From cysteine to phenylalanine, the CDR3 is 15 amino acids long. Here the CDR3 DNA is all that survives: 45 bases in frame from base 1. Deletion took 5 bases off V and 2 bases off J, with a span of 13 bases between the germline ends. The CDR3 regions of human TCRbeta chains were analyzed by immunosequencing. As for how the authors treated the data: TCRs in the repertoires were compared against a reference library of SARS-CoV-2-specific TCRs that had been generated with the MIRA antigen-specificity platform. Breadth was defined as the fraction of unique TCRs that were SARS-CoV-2-associated, and depth was defined as the fraction of total T cells that were SARS-CoV-2-associated. Using the MIRA data, each spike-specific TCR was assigned both to the spike region to which the TCR was reactive and to a CD4 or CD8 class. Log10-transformed breadth and depth values were compared by one-way ANOVA with Sidak's multiple comparisons tests. TCRdb stores this immuneACCESS table with in-frame sequences only. Part of the clones is absent; in the studies checked, under half of the shortfall reflects unresolved V genes, and no reason is known for the rest. That table furnishes V, J and clone size, whereas the DNA furnished D and trimming. For this sample the table gives some 99,000 clones, of which approximately 89% were detected only once. The ten top clones hold around 4.5% of the sample.

Reading the label with the study, this specimen's time point is: about 28 days (+/-7) after the second vaccine dose. AZD1222 recipients with second doses at about 4 weeks or about 12 weeks were pooled, because spike-specific TCR depth and breadth did not differ between schedules. The vaccinee samples were drawn from two UK trials, COV001 and COV002, one of which was a single-blind randomized controlled phase 2/3 trial testing AZD1222 (ChAdOx1 nCoV-19) in healthy adults. For TCRbeta chain sequencing, PBMC samples were collected from trial participants at day 0 and at day 28 after the second dose. The receptor comes from an adult who received the AZD1222 COVID-19 vaccine. Recombination joined TRBV27 with TRBJ1-5; TRBD1 is a weak D gene call, 5 bases matching. The starting material was peripheral blood, obtained 28 days after the second AZD1222 dose. CDR3 loop: CASSGGASGNQPQHF. The nucleotide sequence reads as follows: TGTGCCAGCAGTGGAGGGGCTTCGGGCAATCAGCCCCAGCATTTT.